The clone carrying this T cell receptor beta chain has a count of ten or more. RNA transcripts served as the template for amplifying TCR beta CDR3 regions. With the HTBI primer set, the TCR CDR3 went through a first round of RT-PCR. TCRdb redid the calling of the multiplex PCR reads with MiXCR, one entry per CDR3 protein. The sample holds some 600,000 distinct CDR3 sequences; 11% to 15% are singletons and the top ten take 5.8%. V was clipped by 4 bases and J by 0 bases, with 22 bases between them. In germline, CDR1 is KGHDR, CDR2 SFDVKD. The CDR3 loop spans 19 amino acids. The sample originates from a study of T cells in Graves' hyperthyroidism and ophthalmopathy.

The sequenced sample consisted of blood. The sequence was obtained from a woman in her 30s with Graves' hyperthyroidism that later progressed to Graves' ophthalmopathy. The rearrangement uses TRBV24-1 and TRBJ2-3, with D unresolved. The CDR3: CATSDLRAASGPSTDTQYF. The CDR3 DNA reads as TGTGCCACCAGTGACCTCCGGGCGGCTTCCGGTCCTAGCACAGATACGCAGTATTTT.